This passage covers 30 T cell receptor beta chains from one sample sequenced in a study of cytomegalovirus exposure and HLA in healthy donors. Use of 60 Vbeta and 13 Jbeta primers characterized the PCR. TCRdb keeps only in-frame clones here, not all; method: immunoSEQ multiplex PCR. This repertoire includes around 97,000 clones. What was sequenced was PBMCs. The receptors stem from a man in his forties or fifties in good health and CMV-seronegative.

The chain is built from TRBV19 and TRBJ1-1; weak D call: TRBD1 (6 bases). The length of the CDR3 is 12 residues. Trimming stripped 6 bases from V and 5 bases from J, with 10 bases between. CDR1 and CDR2 from the germline V gene are LNHDA and SQIVND (reference sequence). In DNA form, the CDR3 reads TGTGCCAGTAGCAAGAGGGGGACTGAAGCTTTCTTT. Protein sequence: CASSKRGTEAFF.

This sequence joins TRBV6-5 and TRBJ2-4; 10 nucleotides match TRBD1. The trim removed 5 bases at V and 3 bases at J, leaving 4 bases unmatched. The CDR3 is made up of 15 amino acids. The V gene's germline CDR1 is MNHEY and CDR2 SVGAGI. Here the CDR3 DNA reads TGTGCCAGCAGTCGACAGGGGGCAGGCAAAAACATTCAGTACTTC. Translated: CASSRQGAGKNIQYF.

V is TRBV5-6 and J is TRBJ1-4; TRBD1 might be the D (6 bases). This CDR3 has 17 amino acids. In germline, CDR1 is SGHDT, CDR2 YYEEEE. V was shortened by 6 bases and J by 7 bases, with 25 bases between the two germline ends. CDR3 protein: CASTRGDARGSGEKLFF. The CDR3 DNA is TGTGCCAGCACCCGGGGGGATGCTAGGGGGTCCGGTGAAAAACTGTTTTTT.

The gene calls are TRBV27 and TRBJ2-5, with D possibly being TRBD1 (5 bases). The last part of the DNA fits TRBJ2-7 better; the J call may be wrong. CDR3 length equals 14 residues. Germline values: CDR1 MNHEY, CDR2 SMNVEV (reference sequence). The CDR3 here is CASSRLQASYEQYF. The DNA for the CDR3 is TGTGCCAGCAGCCGCCTACAGGCTTCCTACGAGCAGTACTTC.

V usage is TRBV7-9 and J usage is TRBJ1-2; no definite D call. The germline V and J ends were trimmed by 4 bases and 1 base, with 10 bases remaining between them. The CDR3 length is 14 residues. Germline V gene lookup returns CDR1 SEHNR and CDR2 FQNEAQ (reference sequence). The CDR3 here is CASSYPTHNYGYTF. The CDR3, as DNA: TGTGCCAGCAGCTACCCGACACATAACTATGGCTACACCTTC. Full variable domain (remainder filled in from reference TRBV7-9 and TRBJ1-2): DTGVSQNPRHKITKRGQNVTFRCDPISEHNRLYWYRQTLGQGPEFLTYFQNEAQLEKSRLLSDRFSAERPKGSFSTLEIQRTEQGDSAMYLCASSYPTHNYGYTFGSGTRLTVV.

The chain combines TRBV11-2 with TRBJ2-5, with D perhaps matching TRBD2 (6 bases). Germline V lookup: CDR1 SGHAT, CDR2 FQNNGV. Trimming removed 5 bases from V and 1 base from J, with 14 bases in between. The length of the CDR3 is 15 residues. The CDR3 sequence is CASSANPGGQETQYF. The CDR3 DNA reads as TGTGCCAGCAGCGCCAACCCCGGGGGCCAAGAGACCCAGTACTTC. The full variable domain, completed using reference TRBV11-2 and TRBJ2-5, is EAGVAQSPRYKIIEKRQSVAFWCNPISGHATLYWYQQILGQGPKLLIQFQNNGVVDDSQLPKDRFSAERLKGVDSTLKIQPAKLEDSAVYLCASSANPGGQETQYFGPGTRLLVL.

This chain links TRBV7-2 with TRBJ1-2, with 11 bases that match TRBD1. CDR3 size: 14 residues. The ends lost 5 bases at V and 8 bases at J; junction bases unmatched: 7. CDR1 is SGHTA, CDR2 FQGNSA, per germline. The CDR3 loop reads CASSMDRGHRGYTF. The CDR3 DNA reads as TGTGCCAGCAGCATGGACAGGGGGCATAGAGGCTACACCTTC.

On this clone itself: Since the CDR3 does not end with the conserved phenylalanine or tryptophan, this likely comes from a read error. The gene calls are TRBV6-1 and TRBJ2-3, with 10 bases matching TRBD1. With V trimmed by 4 bases and J by 1 base, 8 bases remained unmatched. The CDR3 is 17 residues long. The germline V gene encodes CDR1 MNHNS and CDR2 SASEGT. The CDR3 is CASSATLGTGGTDTQYL. CDR3 DNA sequence: TGTGCCAGCAGTGCCACCCTCGGGACAGGGGGCACAGATACGCAGTATCTT.

The rearrangement joins TRBV7-6 to TRBJ1-4; TRBD1 matches at 8 bases. V was pared by 1 base and J by 8 bases, with 6 bases of the junction left unmatched. The CDR3 is made up of 15 amino acids. Germline CDR1 is SGHVS and CDR2 is FNYEAQ. CDR3 coding DNA: TGTGCCAGCAGCTTAGGGACAGGGCGAGCCGAAAAACTGTTTTTT. This encodes CASSLGTGRAEKLFF.

The V and J genes are TRBV5-1 and TRBJ2-1, with 8 bases aligning to TRBD2. J gave up 0 bases and V 0 bases, and 2 bases lay outside the gene matches. This CDR3 has 16 amino acids. Germline V lookup: CDR1 SGHRS, CDR2 YFSETQ. The CDR3 region is CASSLAGTSSYNEQFF. The CDR3 DNA reads TGCGCCAGCAGCTTGGCGGGGACTAGCTCCTACAATGAGCAGTTCTTC.

V and J are TRBV19 and TRBJ2-6; 7 nucleotides align to TRBD1. The CDR3 spans 15 residues. Trimming at V came to 3 bases and at J to 2 bases, leaving 1 base not matched to a gene. Per germline, CDR1 LNHDA and CDR2 SQIVND (reference sequence). CDR3 region: CASSMRGPGANVLTF. The CDR3 DNA follows: TGTGCCAGTAGTATGAGGGGGCCTGGGGCCAACGTCCTGACTTTC.

The chain carries TRBV4-2 and TRBJ1-5; 11 positions agree with TRBD1. V was pared by 5 bases and J by 4 bases, with 4 bases of the junction left unmatched. This CDR3 contains 15 residues. Germline V CDR1 and CDR2: LGHNA, YNFKEQ. The CDR3 DNA follows: TGTGCCAGCAGCTTGCGGGACAGGGGGAATCAGCCCCAGCATTTT. Residues: CASSLRDRGNQPQHF.

This chain links TRBV5-6 with TRBJ2-1; 10 positions agree with TRBD2. This CDR3 has 14 amino acids. CDR1 SGHDT and CDR2 YYEEEE come from the germline V gene. V lost 1 base to trimming and J lost 8 bases; unmatched junction nucleotides: 3. Here the CDR3 reads CASSLLAGEDEQFF. DNA for the CDR3: TGTGCCAGCAGCTTGCTAGCGGGGGAGGATGAGCAGTTCTTC. Combining the CDR3 with reference TRBV5-6 and TRBJ2-1 gives the whole variable domain DAGVTQSPTHLIKTRGQQVTLRCSPKSGHDTVSWYQQALGQGPQFIFQYYEEEERQRGNFPDRFSGHQFPNYSSELNVNALLLGDSALYLCASSLLAGEDEQFFGPGTRLTVL.

V gene TRBV18 combines with J gene TRBJ1-5; 11 positions match TRBD1. The V and J ends lost 8 bases and 6 bases, in that order; junction bases with no gene match: 3. CDR1 and CDR2 (germline): KGHSH, LQKENI. The CDR3 contains 13 residues. The CDR3 sequence is CASKDRGLQPQHF. CDR3 nucleotides: TGTGCCAGCAAGGACAGGGGGCTTCAGCCCCAGCATTTT.

This chain links TRBV11-2 with TRBJ2-7; possibly TRBD2 for D (6 bases). The CDR3 is 17 residues long. Germline V gives CDR1 SGHAT, CDR2 FQNNGV. The germline V and J ends were trimmed by 1 base and 7 bases, with 23 bases remaining between them. The DNA of the CDR3 is TGTGCCAGCAGCTTAGCGGCCGTCGGAGGGATCACGGGTGAGCAGTACTTC. This translates into CASSLAAVGGITGEQYF.

The chain carries TRBV29-1 and TRBJ2-4; 8 bases line up with TRBD1. This CDR3 spans 14 amino acids. J lost 7 bases, V lost 3 bases, and 8 bases had no gene match. In germline, CDR1 is SQVTM, CDR2 ANQGSEA. CDR3 nucleotides: TGCAGCGTTGACAACCGGGACAGGTCGAACATTCAGTACTTC. Its translation: CSVDNRDRSNIQYF. Complete variable domain (other parts from reference TRBV29-1 and TRBJ2-4): SAVISQKPSRDICQRGTSLTIQCQVDSQVTMMFWYRQQPGQSLTLIATANQGSEATYESGFVIDKFPISRPNLTFSTLTVSNMSPEDSSIYLCSVDNRDRSNIQYFGAGTRLSVL.

J is TRBJ2-7 and V is TRBV10-1, with TRBD1 identical over 11 bases. The trim removed 2 bases at V and 6 bases at J, leaving 0 bases unmatched. Germline CDR1 WNHNN, CDR2 SYGVQD (reference sequence). The CDR3 length is 13 residues. The CDR3 DNA is TGCGCCAGCAGTGAGGGGACAGGGGGCGAGCAGTACTTC. Its protein product is CASSEGTGGEQYF.

This chain joins TRBV10-3 and TRBJ2-7; TRBD2 might be the D (6 bases). Trimming took off 6 bases at V and 4 bases at J, with 10 bases between the two ends. There are 12 residues in the CDR3. CDR1 is ENHRY and CDR2 is SYGVKD in the germline V gene. The CDR3 nucleotides read TGTGCCATCAGCCAGACTAGTTACGAGCAGTACTTC. Protein sequence: CAISQTSYEQYF.

V gene TRBV9 combines with J gene TRBJ2-5; 8 nucleotides line up with TRBD2. After removal of 4 bases from V and 5 bases from J, the junction contained 7 bases not matched to a gene. This CDR3 has 14 residues. The germline V gene encodes CDR1 SGDLS and CDR2 YYNGEE. CDR3 amino acids: CASSPAGASETQYF. CDR3 in DNA: TGTGCCAGCAGCCCAGCGGGGGCGTCCGAGACCCAGTACTTC. The full variable domain, in which reference TRBV9 and TRBJ2-5 provide the parts outside the CDR3, is DSGVTQTPKHLITATGQRVTLRCSPRSGDLSVYWYQQSLDQGLQFLIQYYNGEERAKGNILERFSAQQFPDLHSELNLSSLELGDSALYFCASSPAGASETQYFGPGTRLLVL.

The rearrangement links TRBV5-4 to TRBJ2-6; 13 bases map to TRBD2. Germline trimming cut 4 bases from V and 3 bases from J; bases unmatched to any gene: 7. The CDR3 covers 18 residues. Germline loops: CDR1 SGHNT, CDR2 YYREEE (reference sequence). The CDR3 coding sequence is TGTGCCAGCAGCGCCGGACTAGCGGGGGTTGGTGGGGCCAACGTCCTGACTTTC. It translates to CASSAGLAGVGGANVLTF. Full variable domain (remainder filled in from reference TRBV5-4 and TRBJ2-6): ETGVTQSPTHLIKTRGQQVTLRCSSQSGHNTVSWYQQALGQGPQFIFQYYREEENGRGNFPPRFSGLQFPNYSSELNVNALELDDSALYLCASSAGLAGVGGANVLTFGAGSRLTVL.

This chain joins TRBV10-3 and TRBJ1-1, with D possibly being TRBD1 (6 bases). V was clipped by 2 bases and J by 1 base, with 11 bases between them. Germline V gives CDR1 ENHRY, CDR2 SYGVKD. The CDR3 sequence is 15 residues long. CDR3 amino acids: CAISEGVGGNTEAFF. As DNA, the CDR3 is TGTGCCATCAGTGAGGGGGTAGGGGGGAACACTGAAGCTTTCTTT.

This sequence joins TRBV5-6 and TRBJ1-2; D may be TRBD1 (6 bases). The CDR3 sequence is 14 residues long. The germline CDR1 and CDR2 sequences are SGHDT and YYEEEE. The V and J ends lost 0 bases and 4 bases respectively, with 10 bases between them. CDR3 coding DNA: TGTGCCAGCAGCTTGGCAGGGGAATCCTATGGCTACACCTTC. Translating it yields CASSLAGESYGYTF.

This chain connects TRBV28 to TRBJ1-3; D is possibly TRBD1 (5 bases). The V and J ends lost 5 bases and 0 bases respectively, with 8 bases between them. The CDR3 covers 14 residues. From germline, CDR1 is MDHEN and CDR2 SYDVKM. The CDR3 loop is CASSLGGSGNTIYF. In DNA form, the CDR3 reads TGTGCCAGCAGTCTGGGGGGCTCTGGAAACACCATATATTTT. The complete variable domain, with remaining parts taken from reference TRBV28 and TRBJ1-3, reads DVKVTQSSRYLVKRTGEKVFLECVQDMDHENMFWYRQDPGLGLRLIYFSYDVKMKEKGDIPEGYSVSREKKERFSLILESASTNQTSMYLCASSLGGSGNTIYFGEGSWLTVV.

In regard to this clone: Because the CDR3's place on the DNA is in doubt, the DNA is left out and the CDR3 is given as listed by TCRdb. The chain couples TRBV30 to TRBJ1-2. Germline assignment: CDR1 GTSNPN and CDR2 SVGIG (reference sequence). Including both end residues, the CDR3 is 8 amino acids long. This chain's CDR3 is CAWGPGTF.

This rearrangement joins TRBV27 to TRBJ1-2; the D is unclear. The germline gives CDR1 MNHEY, CDR2 SMNVEV (reference sequence). CDR3 length: 12 amino acids. The V and J ends lost 8 bases and 2 bases respectively, with 9 bases between them. CDR3 protein: CASGRQNYGYTF. CDR3 nucleotides: TGTGCCAGCGGCCGCCAGAACTATGGCTACACCTTC.

The chain has TRBV19 and TRBJ2-3; possibly TRBD2 for D (7 bases). The V gene lost 6 bases and the J gene lost 1 base, with 20 bases spanning the gap. The CDR3 is made up of 17 amino acids. Germline loops: CDR1 LNHDA, CDR2 SQIVND (reference sequence). The CDR3 DNA reads as TGTGCCAGTAGGCCTGGCGGGGGCCCACCTGGCACAGATACGCAGTATTTT. Translating gives CASRPGGGPPGTDTQYF. Variable domain in full (rest from reference TRBV19 and TRBJ2-3): DGGITQSPKYLFRKEGQNVTLSCEQNLNHDAMYWYRQDPGQGLRLIYYSQIVNDFQKGDIAEGYSVSREKKESFPLTVTSAQKNPTAFYLCASRPGGGPPGTDTQYFGPGTRLTVL.

This chain uses TRBV7-2 with TRBJ2-7; D not resolved. CDR3 size: 13 residues. The germline V gene encodes CDR1 SGHTA and CDR2 FQGNSA. Trimming cost V 2 bases and J 6 bases, with 11 bases left between them. The CDR3 region is CASSLSVYVEQYF. CDR3 nucleotides: TGTGCCAGCAGCTTAAGCGTTTATGTCGAGCAGTACTTC.

The chain carries TRBV7-8 and TRBJ1-2; maybe TRBD1 (6 bases). The CDR3 totals 15 residues. Germline assignment: CDR1 SGHVS and CDR2 FQNEAQ. V was clipped by 5 bases and J by 1 base, with 14 bases between them. As DNA, the CDR3 is TGTGCCAGCAGCCCCGGGGACAACGATAACTATGGCTACACCTTC. This encodes CASSPGDNDNYGYTF. Variable domain in full (rest from reference TRBV7-8 and TRBJ1-2): GAGVSQSPRYKVAKRGQDVALRCDPISGHVSLFWYQQALGQGPEFLTYFQNEAQLDKSGLPSDRFFAERPEGSVSTLKIQRTQQEDSAVYLCASSPGDNDNYGYTFGSGTRLTVV.

V is TRBV7-2 and J is TRBJ2-3; TRBD2 aligns across 8 bases. J lost 0 bases, V lost 10 bases, and 3 bases had no gene match. This CDR3 comprises 13 residues. Germline CDR1 is SGHTA and CDR2 is FQGNSA. The CDR3 DNA is TGTGCCACCCAGCGGGAGAGCACAGATACGCAGTATTTT. It is translated as CATQRESTDTQYF.

The V gene is TRBV9, the J gene TRBJ2-1; 12 nucleotides match TRBD2. V shed 3 bases and J 4 bases; nucleotides not matched to a gene: 8. The CDR3 runs 17 residues. Germline V lookup: CDR1 SGDLS, CDR2 YYNGEE. The CDR3 spells CASSAFLTSGRYNEQFF. CDR3 bases: TGTGCCAGCAGCGCCTTCTTGACTAGCGGGAGATACAATGAGCAGTTCTTC.